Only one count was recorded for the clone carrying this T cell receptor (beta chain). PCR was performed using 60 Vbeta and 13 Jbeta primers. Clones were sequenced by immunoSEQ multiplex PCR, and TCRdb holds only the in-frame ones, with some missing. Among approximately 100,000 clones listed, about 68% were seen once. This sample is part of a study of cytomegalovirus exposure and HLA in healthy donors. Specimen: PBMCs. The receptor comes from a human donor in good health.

The CDR3 DNA is TGTGCCAGCAACTTCCGGGACAGCCTTTCCTACGAGCAGTACTTC. Translated, it gives CASNFRDSLSYEQYF. The V gene is TRBV11-2, the J gene TRBJ2-7, with 7 positions matching TRBD1. Trimming took 7 bases from V and 1 from J; bases not matched to a gene: 10. Germline V gene lookup returns CDR1 SGHAT and CDR2 FQNNGV. This CDR3 spans 15 amino acids.